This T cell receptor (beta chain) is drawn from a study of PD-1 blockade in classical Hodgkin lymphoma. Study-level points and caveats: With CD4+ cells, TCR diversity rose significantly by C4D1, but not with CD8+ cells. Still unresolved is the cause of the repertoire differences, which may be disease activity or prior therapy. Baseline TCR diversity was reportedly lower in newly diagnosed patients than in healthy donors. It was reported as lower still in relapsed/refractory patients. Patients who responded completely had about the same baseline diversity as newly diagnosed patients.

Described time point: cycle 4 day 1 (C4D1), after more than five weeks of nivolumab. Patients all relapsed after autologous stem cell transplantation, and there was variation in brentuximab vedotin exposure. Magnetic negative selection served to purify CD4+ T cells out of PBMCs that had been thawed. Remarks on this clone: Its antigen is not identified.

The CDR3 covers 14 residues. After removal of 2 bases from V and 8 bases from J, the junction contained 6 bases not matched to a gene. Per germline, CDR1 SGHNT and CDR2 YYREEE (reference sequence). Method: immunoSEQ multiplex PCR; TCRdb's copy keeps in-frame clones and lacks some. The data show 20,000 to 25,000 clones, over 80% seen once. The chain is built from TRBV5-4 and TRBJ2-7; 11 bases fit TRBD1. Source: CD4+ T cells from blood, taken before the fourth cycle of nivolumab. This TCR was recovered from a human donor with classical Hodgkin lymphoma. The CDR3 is CASSFGGQGGKQYF. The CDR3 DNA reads TGTGCCAGCAGCTTTGGGGGACAGGGGGGTAAGCAGTACTTC.